What follows are 28 T cell receptor beta chains derived from one specimen sequenced in a study of regulatory T cells in long-lasting Graves disease. Arm-PCR with iRepertoire HTBI primers amplified the CDR3 regions for these TCR beta libraries. Using its own MiXCR run on the multiplex PCR reads, TCRdb lists one record per CDR3 protein. The sample lists hundreds of thousands of distinct CDR3 sequences, roughly 16% occurring once. Time point in this sample: newly diagnosed GD, antithyroid drugs for less than 3 months. TCR sequences were obtained from RNA taken from PBMCs. These data also featured in a second study, about T cells in Graves' hyperthyroidism and ophthalmopathy.

The sequencing here drew on peripheral blood mononuclear cells (PBMCs), taken at new diagnosis, from a patient treated with antithyroid drugs. The source of these receptors is a woman in her 30s with Graves disease.

This clonotype was detected ten times or more. J is TRBJ2-7 and V is TRBV20-1; D call uncertain. Trimming removed 4 bases at V and 3 bases at J, with 10 bases between. The V gene's germline CDR1 is DFQATT and CDR2 SNEGSKA (reference sequence). The CDR3 totals 12 residues. For the CDR3, the DNA is TGCAGTGCTATTTCCGCGAACTACGAGCAGTACTTC. Its protein is CSAISANYEQYF.

This clonotype was observed a handful of times. This chain joins TRBV6-1 and TRBJ2-2; D is possibly TRBD1 or TRBD2 (6 bases each). With 6 bases removed from V and 6 bases from J, the gap between germline ends came to 17 bases. This CDR3 has 15 amino acids. CDR1 MNHNS and CDR2 SASEGT come from the germline V gene. CDR3 sequence reads: CASSKTSGAAGELFF. The CDR3 DNA reads TGTGCCAGCAGCAAAACGTCGGGGGCGGCCGGGGAGCTGTTTTTT.

The V gene is TRBV29-1, the J gene TRBJ1-2; D ambiguous. V lost 7 bases, J lost 4 bases, and 19 bases lay in between. CDR1 and CDR2 (germline): SQVTM, ANQGSEA. This CDR3 has 14 amino acids. CDR3: CSADLMSSTYGYTF. CDR3 DNA sequence: TGCAGCGCTGACCTCATGAGTTCAACCTATGGCTACACCTTC.

The chain carries TRBV19 and TRBJ2-1; 7 bases align to TRBD2. The CDR3 consists of 15 residues. Germline V gene lookup returns CDR1 LNHDA and CDR2 SQIVND (reference sequence). V gave up 10 bases and J gave up 5 bases; unmatched junction bases: 14. CDR3 in DNA: TGTGCCACCGAGAGGTGGGCTAGCGGAAACAATGAGCAGTTCTTC. This encodes CATERWASGNNEQFF.

The chain joins TRBV10-3 to TRBJ1-3; tentatively, D is TRBD1 (5 bases). Trimming shortened V by 2 bases and J by 0 bases, and 17 bases separated the two germline ends. The germline gives CDR1 ENHRY, CDR2 SYGVKD. CDR3 length: 18 amino acids. CDR3 residues: CAISEGGSRAYSGNTIYF. In DNA, the CDR3 is TGTGCCATCAGTGAGGGAGGGAGCAGGGCCTACTCTGGAAACACCATATATTTT.

This clonotype appeared many times. V usage is TRBV18 and J usage is TRBJ1-1; no definite D call. Trimming shortened V by 3 bases and J by 4 bases, and 12 bases separated the two germline ends. This CDR3 is 14 amino acids long. CDR1 and CDR2 (germline): KGHSH, LQKENI. For the CDR3, the DNA is TGTGCCAGCTCACCTATGGAGGGCTTCACTGAAGCTTTCTTT. It translates to CASSPMEGFTEAFF.

This rearrangement joins TRBV30 to TRBJ2-7; D is uncertain. With 3 bases removed from V and 3 bases from J, the gap between germline ends came to 15 bases. CDR1 is GTSNPN and CDR2 is SVGIG in the germline V gene (reference sequence). The CDR3 spans 14 residues. Here the CDR3 reads CAWRQPRIHYEQYF. CDR3 in DNA: TGTGCCTGGAGGCAACCGCGGATACACTACGAGCAGTACTTC.

This clonotype came up many times. The genes are TRBV11-1 and TRBJ2-1; 10 bases agree with TRBD2. V lost 5 bases to trimming and J lost 4 bases; unmatched junction nucleotides: 8. The germline V gene has CDR1 SGHAT and CDR2 FQDESV (reference sequence). The CDR3 sequence is 16 residues long. CDR3: CASSVSSGSTYNEQFF. The CDR3, as DNA: TGTGCCAGCAGCGTGTCTAGCGGGAGCACTTACAATGAGCAGTTCTTC.

This clonotype was picked up many times. The chain employs TRBV11-2 and TRBJ1-2, with 9 bases fitting TRBD1. From germline, CDR1 is SGHAT and CDR2 FQNNGV. V was pared by 3 bases and J by 4 bases, with 6 bases of the junction left unmatched. This CDR3 region has 15 residues. The DNA of the CDR3 is TGTGCCAGCAGCTTTGGCTCGGGACAGGGCTATGGCTACACCTTC. Translation: CASSFGSGQGYGYTF.

This clonotype has a count of ten or more. The rearrangement joins TRBV20-1 to TRBJ1-1, with TRBD1 identical over 9 bases. The J segment lost 0 bases and the V segment lost 6 bases, leaving 11 bases of the junction unmatched. This CDR3 spans 16 amino acids. Germline V gene lookup returns CDR1 DFQATT and CDR2 SNEGSKA (reference sequence). The CDR3 protein is CSAVRQGGMMNTEAFF. DNA of the CDR3: TGCAGTGCCGTAAGACAGGGGGGAATGATGAACACTGAAGCTTTCTTT.

In its sample, this clonotype was seen many times. V and J are TRBV5-1 and TRBJ2-3; D gene uncertain. Trimming took off 4 bases at V and 0 bases at J, with 9 bases between the two ends. Germline lookup yields CDR1 SGHRS and CDR2 YFSETQ. The CDR3 length is 14 residues. CDR3 in amino acids: CASSRIPSTDTQYF. The CDR3 coding sequence is TGCGCCAGCAGCCGGATTCCAAGCACAGATACGCAGTATTTT.

This clonotype was seen ten or more times. This rearrangement joins TRBV12-3 or TRBV12-4 to TRBJ2-2; 9 bases map to TRBD1. V shed 6 bases, J shed 8 bases, and the junction held 7 bases outside the gene matches. This CDR3 region has 14 residues. CDR3 amino acids: CASRWGQGRGELFF. In nucleotides, the CDR3 is TGTGCCAGCAGATGGGGACAGGGTCGGGGGGAGCTGTTTTTT.

V gene TRBV19 combines with J gene TRBJ1-4; possibly TRBD1 for D (6 bases). Germline values: CDR1 LNHDA, CDR2 SQIVND (reference sequence). V lost 8 bases and J lost 3, with 16 bases in between. The CDR3 totals 15 residues. CDR3: CASRLLQGANEKLFF. CDR3 nucleotide sequence: TGTGCCAGTCGACTATTACAGGGTGCTAATGAAAAACTGTTTTTT. Full variable domain (rest looked up from reference TRBV19 and TRBJ1-4): DGGITQSPKYLFRKEGQNVTLSCEQNLNHDAMYWYRQDPGQGLRLIYYSQIVNDFQKGDIAEGYSVSREKKESFPLTVTSAQKNPTAFYLCASRLLQGANEKLFFGSGTQLSVL.

This clonotype turned up a few times. The chain uses TRBV6-1 and TRBJ2-2, with 11 bases identical to TRBD2. Trimming at V came to 6 bases and at J to 4 bases, leaving 7 bases not matched to a gene. The germline V gene has CDR1 MNHNS and CDR2 SASEGT. CDR3 length equals 16 residues. CDR3 nucleotide sequence: TGTGCCAGCAGACTACTAGCGGGAGTTGGCACCGGGGAGCTGTTTTTT. This codes for CASRLLAGVGTGELFF.

The rearrangement uses TRBV19 and TRBJ1-5; 8 nucleotides agree with TRBD1. The junction had 5 bases not matched to a gene; V was cut back by 5 bases and J by 5 bases. There are 14 residues in the CDR3. Germline lookup yields CDR1 LNHDA and CDR2 SQIVND (reference sequence). The CDR3 protein is CASSWPGGDQPQHF. The CDR3 coding sequence is TGTGCCAGTAGTTGGCCAGGGGGCGATCAGCCCCAGCATTTT.

The V call is TRBV20-1, the J call TRBJ1-4; possibly TRBD1 for D (5 bases). This CDR3 region has 13 residues. From germline, CDR1 is DFQATT and CDR2 SNEGSKA (reference sequence). V shed 6 bases and J shed 2 bases, with 10 bases lying between them. The CDR3 bases are TGCAGTGCCCTGACAGACACTAATGAAAAACTGTTTTTT. Translating gives CSALTDTNEKLFF.

This clonotype was detected ten times or more. The V gene is TRBV11-1, the J gene TRBJ2-5; tentative D call: TRBD1 (6 bases). V was trimmed by 3 bases and J by 9 bases, leaving 14 bases between them. Per germline, CDR1 SGHAT and CDR2 FQDESV (reference sequence). The CDR3 extends over 13 amino acids. This chain's CDR3 is CASSFGQKDPQYF. As DNA, the CDR3 is TGTGCCAGCAGCTTTGGACAGAAGGACCCCCAGTACTTC.

This clonotype has at least ten counts. The chain employs TRBV30 and TRBJ1-1; 7 bases line up with TRBD1. CDR3 length equals 12 residues. Germline CDR1 GTSNPN, CDR2 SVGIG (reference sequence). J was trimmed by 1 base and V by 4 bases; bases with no gene match: 0. CDR3 nucleotide sequence: TGTGCCTGGAACAGGGGGAACACTGAAGCTTTCTTT. Protein product: CAWNRGNTEAFF.

This clonotype has only one observation. It may be a read error: a sequence one base away is much more abundant. The gene calls are TRBV2 and TRBJ2-7; D assignment may be TRBD1 or TRBD2 (5 bases each). The CDR3 consists of 11 residues. CDR1 SNHLY and CDR2 FYNNEI come from the germline V gene. V was trimmed by 10 bases and J by 9 bases, leaving 16 bases between them. The CDR3 sequence: CAIRGAHGQYF. The DNA of the CDR3 is TGTGCCATCAGAGGGGCCCACGGGCAGTACTTC.

The chain links TRBV7-3 to TRBJ2-3, with D perhaps being TRBD1 or TRBD2 (5 bases each). Trimming took off 0 bases at V and 6 bases at J, with 10 bases between the two ends. The CDR3 has 14 amino acids. Germline V lookup: CDR1 SGHTA, CDR2 FQGTGA. For the CDR3, the DNA is TGTGCCAGCAGCTTAACCGAGGGGCTGGATACGCAGTATTTT. Its translation: CASSLTEGLDTQYF.

This clonotype was recorded a few times. The chain is built from TRBV20-1 and TRBJ1-5; 7 bases agree with TRBD1. In germline, CDR1 is DFQATT, CDR2 SNEGSKA (reference sequence). The CDR3 sequence is 15 residues long. V was pared by 0 bases and J by 4 bases, with 6 bases of the junction left unmatched. CDR3 amino acids: CSARDMGQLNQPQHF. The CDR3 region has the DNA TGCAGTGCTAGAGATATGGGACAGCTAAATCAGCCCCAGCATTTT.

This clonotype was seen a few times. The chain couples TRBV7-2 to TRBJ2-4; 8 nucleotides agree with TRBD1. V shed 4 bases and J 3 bases; nucleotides not matched to a gene: 20. The CDR3 has 20 residues. Germline CDR1 reads SGHTA; CDR2 reads FQGNSA. The chain's CDR3 is CASSYQPRDRWGRGKNIQYF. The CDR3 DNA reads TGTGCCAGCAGCTACCAACCTCGGGACAGGTGGGGTCGAGGCAAAAACATTCAGTACTTC.

This clonotype was counted between two and nine times. CDR3 nucleotides: TGTGCCAGCAGCCCTTTAGGGGCCGGGGGAACCCCTGAGCAGTTCTTC. It codes for CASSPLGAGGTPEQFF. The gene calls are TRBV11-1 and TRBJ2-1; tentative D call: TRBD2 (6 bases). Trimming took 5 bases from V and 9 from J, leaving 23 bases between them. CDR1 is SGHAT and CDR2 is FQDESV in the germline V gene (reference sequence). This CDR3 is 16 amino acids long. Full variable domain (remainder filled in from reference TRBV11-1 and TRBJ2-1): EAEVAQSPRYKITEKSQAVAFWCDPISGHATLYWYRQILGQGPELLVQFQDESVVDDSQLPKDRFSAERLKGVDSTLKIQPAELGDSAMYLCASSPLGAGGTPEQFFGPGTRLTVL.

Ten or more counts support this clonotype. The chain links TRBV12-3 or TRBV12-4 to TRBJ2-1; no definite D call. The CDR3 extends over 15 amino acids. The ends were cut back, 7 bases at V and 5 bases at J, with 18 bases in the middle. Here the CDR3 reads CASKSELDWNNEQFF. CDR3 in DNA: TGTGCCAGCAAAAGTGAGTTAGACTGGAACAATGAGCAGTTCTTC.

The gene calls are TRBV7-2 and TRBJ2-3; D is unresolved. CDR1 is SGHTA, CDR2 FQGNSA, per germline. The CDR3 is made up of 13 amino acids. V was pared by 5 bases and J by 4 bases, with 10 bases between. The CDR3 nucleotides are TGTGCCAGCAGCCCCCTTTTAGCAGATACGCAGTATTTT. Translation gives CASSPLLADTQYF. Full variable domain (rest looked up from reference TRBV7-2 and TRBJ2-3): GAGVSQSPSNKVTEKGKDVELRCDPISGHTALYWYRQSLGQGLEFLIYFQGNSAPDKSGLPSDRFSAERTGGSVSTLTIQRTQQEDSAVYLCASSPLLADTQYFGPGTRLTVL.

This clonotype came up a few times. J is TRBJ1-2 and V is TRBV29-1; possibly TRBD1 for D (6 bases). The CDR3 has 13 residues. The germline V gene has CDR1 SQVTM and CDR2 ANQGSEA. Trimming took off 7 bases at V and 2 bases at J, with 14 bases between the two ends. CDR3 amino acids: CSARAQGNYGYTF. CDR3 coding DNA: TGCAGCGCCCGAGCCCAGGGGAACTATGGCTACACCTTC.

This clonotype was seen at least ten times. The chain uses TRBV28 and TRBJ1-1, with 8 positions matching TRBD1. The ends lost 6 bases at V and 4 bases at J; junction bases unmatched: 7. Germline V gene lookup returns CDR1 MDHEN and CDR2 SYDVKM. The CDR3 covers 14 residues. The CDR3 spells CASRSHDRGTEAFF. The CDR3 region has the DNA TGTGCCAGCAGGTCCCATGACAGGGGCACTGAAGCTTTCTTT.

This clonotype came up many times. The V call is TRBV29-1, the J call TRBJ1-4, with 11 bases fitting TRBD1. The germline V gene encodes CDR1 SQVTM and CDR2 ANQGSEA. This CDR3 has 15 amino acids. Unmatched junction bases numbered 4, after V lost 7 bases and J lost 0 bases. The DNA of the CDR3 is TGCAGCGCCTGGGACAGGGGGGCAACTAATGAAAAACTGTTTTTT. It yields the protein CSAWDRGATNEKLFF.